The 11 T cell receptor beta chains presented below share a single source sample, sequenced in a study of molecular identifiers for immune sequencing clone quantification. One entry per CDR3 protein results from TCRdb running MiXCR on the PCR reads. The sample has some 100,000 distinct CDR3 sequences, roughly 34% seen once. Source material: naive CD8+ T cells from blood, with Jurkat cell RNA spiked in. Subset described: FACS-sorted CD8+CD4-CCR7+CD45RA+ naive T cells. Every receptor here comes from a human donor in good health. Some libraries in this study had Jurkat cell RNA spiked in.

Turning to this clonotype: A read error is possible here, since a much larger clone lies one base away. The conserved phenylalanine or tryptophan normally closing the CDR3 is absent here, so this likely arose from a read error. V is TRBV29-1 and J is TRBJ2-7, with TRBD1 matching over 8 bases. CDR1 is SQVTM and CDR2 is ANQGSEA in the germline V gene. The length of the CDR3 is 12 residues. Trimming took 6 bases from V and 2 from J; bases not matched to a gene: 3. CDR3 residues: CSVWTGPYEQYL. The CDR3 coding sequence is TGCAGCGTATGGACAGGGCCCTACGAGCAGTACCTC.

The CDR3 region is CASRPGGVSYEQFF. The DNA of the CDR3 is TGCGCCAGCAGACCGGGGGGCGTTTCCTATGAGCAGTTCTTC. The chain links TRBV5-1 to TRBJ2-1; possibly TRBD2 for D (7 bases). Germline CDR1 and CDR2: SGHRS and YFSETQ. CDR3 length: 14 residues. Trimming took off 5 bases at V and 8 bases at J, with 17 bases between the two ends.

The V call is TRBV6-2 or TRBV6-3, the J call TRBJ2-2, with TRBD1 as a possible D gene (6 bases). V dropped 9 bases and J dropped 0 bases, with 14 bases sitting between them. Germline V gene sequence: CDR1 MNHEY, CDR2 SVGEGT. The CDR3 has 15 amino acids. The CDR3 DNA follows: TGTGCCAGACCTAAAGGACAGCCGAACACCGGGGAGCTGTTTTTT. Translation: CARPKGQPNTGELFF.

The chain combines TRBV7-2 with TRBJ1-5, with D possibly being TRBD1 (5 bases). V dropped 0 bases and J dropped 6 bases, with 15 bases sitting between them. CDR3 size: 16 residues. Germline-derived CDR1 and CDR2 are SGHTA and FQGNSA. The CDR3 bases are TGTGCCAGCAGCTTAGCAGTGGGGCCAGGGAGTCAGCCCCAGCATTTT. Translated: CASSLAVGPGSQPQHF.

Of note for this clonotype: A read error is likely, as this CDR3 ends without the conserved phenylalanine or tryptophan. The limits of the CDR3 on the DNA are not certain, so only TCRdb's listed CDR3 is given. This chain uses TRBV6-2 or TRBV6-3 with TRBJ1-3; the DNA was not compared with TRBD1, the D call given in the table. Germline assignment: CDR1 MNHEY and CDR2 SVGEGT. The CDR3 extends over 14 residues, inclusive of both ends. Here the CDR3 reads CASCPTGRGTIGET.

The rearrangement joins TRBV21-1 to TRBJ2-3; TRBD2, as called in the table, went unchecked against the DNA. TRBV21-1 is a documented pseudogene. This CDR3 region has 16 residues. CDR3 residues: CASSLITSGSTDTQYF. The CDR3 DNA reads as TGTGCCAGCAGCCTAATTACTAGCGGGTCAACAGATACGCAGTATTTT.

A few counts support this clonotype. The missing conserved phenylalanine or tryptophan at the end of this CDR3 makes a read error likely. This chain uses TRBV4-1 with TRBJ2-3; D not certain. From germline, CDR1 is MGHRA and CDR2 YSYEKL. V dropped 1 base and J dropped 0 bases, with 8 bases sitting between them. This CDR3 has 15 amino acids. CDR3 amino acids: CASSQVFSSTDTQYI. DNA of the CDR3: TGCGCCAGCAGCCAAGTTTTTAGCAGCACAGATACGCAGTATATT.

The chain is built from TRBV29-1 and TRBJ2-1, with D perhaps TRBD1 (5 bases). CDR3 length: 14 residues. V lost 6 bases and J lost 5, with 17 bases in between. Per germline, CDR1 SQVTM and CDR2 ANQGSEA. Here the CDR3 DNA reads TGCAGCGTCTTCGCGACAGAGGATAACAATGAGCAGTTCTTC. Translated, it gives CSVFATEDNNEQFF.

Notes on this clonotype: This sequence may be a read error, since a much larger clone differs from it by one base. The rearrangement uses TRBV2 and TRBJ1-2; no firm D call. This CDR3 is built from 12 residues. Germline V gene lookup returns CDR1 SNHLY and CDR2 FYNNEI. Trimming stripped 9 bases from V and 1 base from J, with 9 bases between. The CDR3 DNA is TGTGCCAGAGGAGACATTAACTATGGCTACACCTTC. This translates into CARGDINYGYTF. Full variable domain (outside the CDR3, taken from reference TRBV2 and TRBJ1-2): EPEVTQTPSHQVTQMGQEVILRCVPISNHLYFYWYRQILGQKVEFLVSFYNNEISEKSEIFDDQFSVERPDGSNFTLKIRSTKLEDSAMYFCARGDINYGYTFGSGTRLTVV.

The sample holds a few counts of this clonotype. The V gene is TRBV13, the J gene TRBJ1-4, with 8 bases identical to TRBD1. CDR1 and CDR2 (germline): PRHDT, FYEKMQ (reference sequence). V gave up 4 bases and J gave up 6 bases; unmatched junction bases: 7. This CDR3 contains 15 residues. CDR3: CASSYGQGVYEKLFF. The DNA for the CDR3 is TGTGCCAGCAGCTATGGACAGGGTGTTTATGAAAAACTGTTTTTT.

Note on this clonotype: One base away lies a much larger clone, so this may be a sequencing read error. The rearrangement links TRBV11-2 to TRBJ1-1; no firm D call. Germline V gene lookup returns CDR1 SGHAT and CDR2 FQNNGV. The length of the CDR3 is 14 residues. V was shortened by 1 base and J by 4 bases, with 10 bases between the two germline ends. The CDR3: CASSLGTMTTEAFF. CDR3 sequence (DNA): TGTGCCAGCAGCTTAGGCACGATGACCACTGAAGCTTTCTTT.